The clone carrying this T cell receptor (beta chain) was recorded at least ten times. TCRdb called the 5' RACE reads again in MiXCR, with one record for every CDR3 protein. The table records nearly 55,000 distinct CDR3 sequences, around 24% of them present only once. From germline, CDR1 is LGHNA and CDR2 YSLEER. The length of the CDR3 is 13 residues. V was shortened by 1 base and J by 1 base, with 4 bases between the two germline ends. Sequencing used tumor-infiltrating naive CD4+ T cells sorted from the breast tumor. Described subset: naive CD4+ T cells, CD4+CD45RA+CD25-. The clonotype was recovered from a female donor with breast cancer. The gene calls are TRBV4-3 and TRBJ1-1; D uncertain. CDR3 in amino acids: CASSQGTNTEAFF. In DNA, the CDR3 is TGCGCCAGCAGCCAAGGCACGAACACTGAAGCTTTCTTT.